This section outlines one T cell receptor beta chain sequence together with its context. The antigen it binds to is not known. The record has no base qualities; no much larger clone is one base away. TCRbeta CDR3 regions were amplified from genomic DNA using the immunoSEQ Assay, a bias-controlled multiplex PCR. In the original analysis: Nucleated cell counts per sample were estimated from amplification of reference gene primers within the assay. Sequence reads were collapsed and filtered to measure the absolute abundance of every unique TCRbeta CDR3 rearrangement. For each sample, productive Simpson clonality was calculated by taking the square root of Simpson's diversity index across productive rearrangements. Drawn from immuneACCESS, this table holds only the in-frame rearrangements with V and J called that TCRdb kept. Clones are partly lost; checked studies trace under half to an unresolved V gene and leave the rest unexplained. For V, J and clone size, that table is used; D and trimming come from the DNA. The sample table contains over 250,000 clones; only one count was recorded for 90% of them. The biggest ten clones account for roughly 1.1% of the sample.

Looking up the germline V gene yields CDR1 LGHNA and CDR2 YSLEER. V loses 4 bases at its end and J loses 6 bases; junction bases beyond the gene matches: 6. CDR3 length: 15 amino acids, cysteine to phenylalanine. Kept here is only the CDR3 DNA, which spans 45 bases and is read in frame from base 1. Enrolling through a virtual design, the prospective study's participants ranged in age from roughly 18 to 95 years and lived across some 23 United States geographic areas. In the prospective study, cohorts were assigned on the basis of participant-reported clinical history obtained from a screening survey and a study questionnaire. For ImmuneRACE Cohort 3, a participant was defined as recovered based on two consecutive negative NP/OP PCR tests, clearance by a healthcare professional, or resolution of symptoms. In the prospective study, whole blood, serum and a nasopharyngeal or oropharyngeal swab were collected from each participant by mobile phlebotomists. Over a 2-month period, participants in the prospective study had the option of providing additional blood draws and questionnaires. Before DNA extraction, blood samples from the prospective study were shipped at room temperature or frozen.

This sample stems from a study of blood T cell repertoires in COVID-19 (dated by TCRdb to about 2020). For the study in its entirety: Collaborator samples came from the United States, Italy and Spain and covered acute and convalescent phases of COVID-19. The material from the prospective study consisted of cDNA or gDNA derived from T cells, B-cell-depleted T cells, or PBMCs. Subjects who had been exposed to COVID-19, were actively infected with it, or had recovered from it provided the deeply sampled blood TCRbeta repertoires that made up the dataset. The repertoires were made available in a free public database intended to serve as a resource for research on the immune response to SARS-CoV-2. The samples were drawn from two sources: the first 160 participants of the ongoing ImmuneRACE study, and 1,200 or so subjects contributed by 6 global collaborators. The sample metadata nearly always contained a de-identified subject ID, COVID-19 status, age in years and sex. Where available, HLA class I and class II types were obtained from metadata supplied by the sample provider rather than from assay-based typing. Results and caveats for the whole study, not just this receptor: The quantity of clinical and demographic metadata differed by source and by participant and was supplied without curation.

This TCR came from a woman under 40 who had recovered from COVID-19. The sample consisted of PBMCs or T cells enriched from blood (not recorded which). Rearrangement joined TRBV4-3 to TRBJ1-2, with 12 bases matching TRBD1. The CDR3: CASSPPGQGAHGYTF. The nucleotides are TGCGCCAGCAGCCCCCCGGGACAGGGGGCGCATGGCTACACCTTC.